What follows describes a single T cell receptor beta chain. Authors' methods: Quantification of nucleated cells was approximated via reference gene primer amplification. TCRdb's copy holds only in-frame clones and misses some; the assay was immunoSEQ multiplex PCR. The V and J calls and clone size come from that table; D and trimming were worked out from the DNA. Of tens of thousands of clones listed, approximately 84% were seen once; the top ten hold roughly 15%. Germline V lookup: CDR1 SGDLS, CDR2 YYNGEE. The CDR3 runs 14 residues. Trimming pared 5 bases from V and 3 bases from J, leaving 13 bases between. The data belong to a study of blood T cell repertoires in COVID-19. Whole-study context: Acute and convalescent COVID-19 samples came from the United States, Italy and Spain. PBMCs, B-cell-depleted T cells, or T cells provided the cDNA or gDNA that made up the material.

The chain joins TRBV9 to TRBJ2-3; possibly TRBD1 for D (5 bases). The TCR was taken from a man between 65 and 85 years old with active COVID-19. The sequencing input was peripheral blood. The CDR3 sequence: CASSSGAFTDTQYF. The CDR3 DNA follows: TGTGCCAGCAGTTCTGGGGCTTTTACAGATACGCAGTATTTT.